This TCR beta chain was recorded in a study of response to subunit inactivated influenza vaccine (dated by TCRdb to about 2018). For the wider study: Deep quantitative profiling of the T cell receptor repertoire was used in the study to follow responses to a trivalent subunit inactivated influenza vaccine. Here is what the overall study found, with its caveats: According to the authors, only a limited number of new T cells may be recruited by each seasonal influenza vaccination.

This clonotype was observed many times. Its recognized antigen is unknown. Per-base qualities were not stored, and no clone one base away is much larger. Libraries were built with RT-PCR. TCRdb records Illumina HiSeq 2500 as the sequencer. In TCRdb, the public reads were trimmed at Q25 with fastp and aligned with MiXCR, with productive beta chains retained. Every entry covers one CDR3 protein and lists the most common genes and DNA from its rows. This sample lists about 300,000 distinct CDR3 sequences; 20% to 25% were detected once. Roughly a tenth of the sample is in the top ten clones. V is trimmed back by 3 bases and J by 0 bases, and the junction contains 8 bases that no gene match accounts for. The germline V gene sets CDR1 to SGHDT and CDR2 to YYEEEE. The CDR3 sequence holds 16 residues, the cysteine and phenylalanine included. Just the 48-base CDR3 DNA is kept, in frame starting at base 1.

This chain joins TRBV5-6 to TRBJ1-1; 7 bases in between match TRBD1. The material was PBMCs from blood, obtained about 19 months after vaccination. The TCR sequence derives from a man aged 50 to 69 who received an inactivated influenza vaccine. Donor details come from another sample of the same person, matched by shared clones. The CDR3: CASSSLGTGVNTEAFF. At the DNA level, the sequence is TGTGCCAGCAGCTCGCTCGGTACAGGGGTGAACACTGAAGCTTTCTTT.